The rows below give T cell receptor beta chains drawn from one sample of a study of beta chain features in type 1 diabetes. Sequenced by immunoSEQ multiplex PCR; TCRdb stores in-frame clones only, minus some. The sample contains 220,000 or so clones, roughly 70% of which appear only once. Input material: naive CD4+ T cells from blood. The receptor set was obtained from a man aged 25 to 40 in good health. Each CDR3 is given with its conserved first and last residue. A D gene is named only where the DNA matches it firmly. Rows may omit the clone size; those that give it use once, few, many or a size class.

d_gene	abundance	v_gene	j_gene	CDR3nt	CDR3aa
TRBD1	.	TRBV7-2	TRBJ2-7	TGTGCCAGCAGCCTGGGACAGGGGGTCGGGGAGCAGTACTTC	CASSLGQGVGEQYF
TRBD2	.	TRBV5-1	TRBJ2-1	TGCGCCAGCGTACGACTAGCGGGAGGGCCTAATGAGCAGTTCTTC	CASVRLAGGPNEQFF
.	once	TRBV7-9	TRBJ1-2	TGTGCCAGCAGCCATCGAGATGGCTACACCTTC	CASSHRDGYTF
TRBD2	.	TRBV5-1	TRBJ2-1	TGCGCCAGCAGCGCGCTAGCGGGAGGGTACAATGAGCAGTTCTTC	CASSALAGGYNEQFF
TRBD2	.	TRBV29-1	TRBJ2-1	TGCAGCGTTGCTAGCGGGCCCAACAATGAGCAGTTCTTC	CSVASGPNNEQFF
.	once	TRBV14	TRBJ2-1	TGTGCCAGCAGCCAAGATCTTCTTTTGGATGAGCAGTTCTTC	CASSQDLLLDEQFF
.	few	TRBV21-1	TRBJ2-1	TGTGCCAGCAGCGCCCCTCGCTCTAGCCAGTTCTTC	CASSAPRSSQFF
.	.	TRBV25-1	TRBJ2-6	TGTGCCAGCAGTGAATTTCCTTTCGTCCTGACTTTC	CASSEFPFVLTF
.	.	TRBV2	TRBJ1-1	TGTGCCAGCAGTGACGATGTCGGGGGGAACACTGAAGCTTTCTTT	CASSDDVGGNTEAFF
.	.	TRBV29-1	TRBJ2-1	TGCAGCGTCATCTCTCTGGGCGTCTACAATGAGCAGTTCTTC	CSVISLGVYNEQFF
.	few	TRBV15	TRBJ1-2	TGTGCCACCAGCAGAGGCCGGGGCTACTATGGCTACACCTTC	CATSRGRGYYGYTF
TRBD2	.	TRBV5-4	TRBJ2-7	TGTGCCAGCAGCTTTAGCGGGGGAGGATCTTGGCAGTACTTC	CASSFSGGGSWQYF
.	few	TRBV30	TRBJ2-7	TGTGCCTGGAGTGTACTGTACGAGCAGTACTTC	CAWSVLYEQYF
TRBD2	.	TRBV15	TRBJ2-7	TGTGCCACCAGCAGAGCGGCTAGCGGGGGGTACGAGCAGTACTTC	CATSRAASGGYEQYF
.	.	TRBV30	TRBJ2-1	TGTGCCTGGAGTGTGTGGGGGAGGTACAATGAGCAGTTCTTC	CAWSVWGRYNEQFF
.	.	TRBV5-6	TRBJ1-2	TGTGCCAGCAGATCGGAAGGTGGCTACACCTTC	CASRSEGGYTF
.	.	TRBV29-1	TRBJ2-5	TGCAGCGGCACTGTGCAGGAGCGGGAGACCCAGTACTTC	CSGTVQERETQYF
TRBD1	.	TRBV7-9	TRBJ1-4	TGTGCCAGCAGCTTGGGACAGGGAATCGAAAAACTGTTTTTT	CASSLGQGIEKLFF
.	.	TRBV14	TRBJ1-1	TGTGCCAGCAGCCAAGTTCCGAACACTGAAGCTTTCTTT	CASSQVPNTEAFF
.	.	TRBV10-3	TRBJ2-5	TGTGCCATCGGGACGGTTGCGGAGAAAAAGACCCAGTACTTC	CAIGTVAEKKTQYF
TRBD1	few	TRBV29-1	TRBJ2-1	TGCAGCGGGACCAGGGGGCCAAAATACAATGAGCAGTTCTTC	CSGTRGPKYNEQFF
.	.	TRBV2	TRBJ1-6	TGTGCCAGCAGTGCCCCCGGAGTTTTTAATTCACCCCTCCACTTT	CASSAPGVFNSPLHF
.	.	TRBV14	TRBJ1-6	TGTGCCAGCAGCCAAGAGGGCAATTCACCCCTCCACTTT	CASSQEGNSPLHF
TRBD2	.	TRBV28	TRBJ2-3	TGTGCCAGCAGTCCCGGGACTAGCGAGGATACGCAGTATTTT	CASSPGTSEDTQYF
.	.	TRBV9	TRBJ2-5	TGTGCCAGCAGCGTAGGAGGGGAAGAGACCCAGTACTTC	CASSVGGEETQYF
.	once	TRBV10-3	TRBJ2-1	TGTGCCATCAGGGACTCCTACAATGAGCAGTTCTTC	CAIRDSYNEQFF
.	.	TRBV29-1	TRBJ2-3	TGCAGCGTCTTGACCGGCACAGATACGCAGTATTTT	CSVLTGTDTQYF
TRBD1	.	TRBV7-9	TRBJ2-2	TGTGCCAGCAGCACGGGACAGACGAACACCGGGGAGCTGTTTTTT	CASSTGQTNTGELFF
TRBD1	.	TRBV29-1	TRBJ2-6	TGCAGCGTGGGACAGGGTTCCTTCTCTGGGGCCAACGTCCTGACTTTC	CSVGQGSFSGANVLTF
.	.	TRBV21-1	TRBJ2-4	TGTGCCAGCAGCAAAGCCCGTCAGGGGCGAGAAGTAAACATTCAGTACTTC	CASSKARQGREVNIQYF
TRBD1	.	TRBV7-9	TRBJ1-5	TGTGCCAGCGGGGACAGGGCAGGTCAGCCCCAGCATTTT	CASGDRAGQPQHF
.	once	TRBV4-1	TRBJ2-3	TGCGCCAGCAGCCATAGGGACTCCACAGATACGCAGTATTTT	CASSHRDSTDTQYF